This T cell receptor (beta chain) was observed in a study of cytomegalovirus exposure and HLA in healthy donors. Overall study: The early release's HLA-typed donors yielded tens of millions of unique TCRs. Findings and limits, study-wide: Rarity characterized most TCR sequences, yet some public TCRs appeared in many donors. By HLA locus, TCR association rates varied in a later analysis, with DRB1 showing the most and HLA-C the fewest.

J was trimmed by 3 bases and V by 0 bases; bases with no gene match: 5. The germline CDR1 and CDR2 sequences are MGHRA and YSYEKL. The CDR3 runs 15 residues. PCR primers comprised 60 Vbeta and 13 Jbeta primers. In the original workflow: An analysis performed later counted 73 million or so unique TCR beta chains (approximately 11 million of them shared). Assay used: immunoSEQ multiplex PCR; TCRdb lists only in-frame clones, some missing. That table gives V, J and clone size, and the DNA gave D and trimming. The sample gives around 99,000 clones, more than 70% of which show up once; approximately 2.2% is in the top ten. Turning to this clone: Antigen specificity is unknown.

The gene calls are TRBV4-1 and TRBJ2-7; 7 bases are a match to TRBD1. Sequencing was performed on PBMCs. This sequence originates from a man aged 18 to 29 in good health and CMV-seronegative. CDR3 nucleotide sequence: TGCGCCAGCAGCCAAGATACGGGACAGATCTACGAGCAGTACTTC. It encodes CASSQDTGQIYEQYF.